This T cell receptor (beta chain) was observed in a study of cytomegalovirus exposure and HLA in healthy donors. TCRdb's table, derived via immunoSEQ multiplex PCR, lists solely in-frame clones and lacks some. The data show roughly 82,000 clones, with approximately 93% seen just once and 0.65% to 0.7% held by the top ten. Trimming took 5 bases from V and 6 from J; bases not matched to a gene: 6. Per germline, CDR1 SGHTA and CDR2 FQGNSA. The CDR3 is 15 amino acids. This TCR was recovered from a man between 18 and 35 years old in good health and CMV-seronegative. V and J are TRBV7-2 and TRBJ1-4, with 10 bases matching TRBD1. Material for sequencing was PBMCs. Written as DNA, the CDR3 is TGTGCCAGCAGCCACCCCGACAGGGGGCATGAAAAACTGTTTTTT. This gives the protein CASSHPDRGHEKLFF. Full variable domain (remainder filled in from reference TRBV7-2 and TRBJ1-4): GAGVSQSPSNKVTEKGKDVELRCDPISGHTALYWYRQSLGQGLEFLIYFQGNSAPDKSGLPSDRFSAERTGGSVSTLTIQRTQQEDSAVYLCASSHPDRGHEKLFFGSGTQLSVL.